These 23 T cell receptor beta chains share one sample of origin, sequenced in a study of graft-versus-host responses after intestinal transplantation. Method: immunoSEQ multiplex PCR; TCRdb's copy keeps in-frame clones and lacks some. The table includes 10,000 or so clones, around 79% detected once. Tissue processing of the graft released intraepithelial and lamina propria lymphocytes from it. The specimen was ileum tissue, collected roughly 5 months after intestinal transplantation. Receptors originate from a human patient who received an intestinal transplant, so some T cells may come from the graft donor.

The J gene is TRBJ2-7, the V gene TRBV5-8; TRBD1 matches 7 bases. CDR1 and CDR2 (germline): SGHTS, YDEGEE. V was pared by 1 base and J by 3 bases, with 4 bases of the junction left unmatched. This CDR3 comprises 14 residues. The CDR3 here is CASSLRGTDYEQYF. The CDR3 coding sequence is TGTGCCAGCAGCTTGCGAGGGACAGACTACGAGCAGTACTTC.

CDR3 residues: CASSRVASGAYNEQFF. Here the CDR3 DNA reads TGTGCCAGCAGCCGCGTGGCTAGCGGGGCCTACAATGAGCAGTTCTTC. The V call is TRBV4-2, the J call TRBJ2-1; 9 positions match TRBD2. After removal of 4 bases from V and 2 bases from J, the junction contained 6 bases not matched to a gene. Germline CDR1 reads LGHNA; CDR2 reads YNFKEQ. This CDR3 has 16 amino acids.

The chain joins TRBV2 to TRBJ2-7, with D perhaps matching TRBD2 (5 bases). Deletions cut 6 bases from V and 4 bases from J, with 13 bases between. The CDR3 is 13 amino acids. Germline values: CDR1 SNHLY, CDR2 FYNNEI. Here the CDR3 DNA reads TGTGCCAGCAGGGCCGGACTGATATACGAGCAGTACTTC. It translates to CASRAGLIYEQYF.

This clone is a singleton in its sample. The chain couples TRBV21-1 to TRBJ2-5; TRBD1 is the table's D call and was not checked against the DNA. TRBV21-1 is noted as a pseudogene. This CDR3 contains 15 residues. Here the CDR3 DNA reads TGTGCCAGCAGCAAAATAGGGGCAGAACAAGAGACCCAGTACTTC. It codes for CASSKIGAEQETQYF.

CDR3 coding DNA: TGTGCCAGTGGGCGGAACACTGAAGCTTTCTTT. It specifies CASGRNTEAFF. The rearrangement links TRBV2 to TRBJ1-1; D remains ambiguous. The CDR3 totals 11 residues. The germline CDR1 and CDR2 sequences are SNHLY and FYNNEI. V dropped 9 bases and J dropped 1 base, with 6 bases sitting between them.

The chain employs TRBV5-1 and TRBJ2-1, with 7 bases that match TRBD1. Per the germline V gene, CDR1 is SGHRS and CDR2 is YFSETQ. This CDR3 comprises 13 residues. J was trimmed by 4 bases and V by 4 bases; bases with no gene match: 2. CDR3 DNA: TGCGCCAGCAGCCTGGGACAGTACAATGAGCAGTTCTTC. Its translation: CASSLGQYNEQFF.

The CDR3: CASSEGLRGEQYF. The CDR3 region has the DNA TGTGCCAGCAGTGAAGGTCTCAGGGGGGAGCAGTACTTC. V and J are TRBV6-1 and TRBJ2-7; 7 bases agree with TRBD1. Germline V gene lookup returns CDR1 MNHNS and CDR2 SASEGT. CDR3 size: 13 residues. V dropped 1 base and J dropped 7; count of bases not matched to a gene: 4.

This clone was seen a few times. This chain connects TRBV4-1 to TRBJ2-5; 11 positions agree with TRBD2. V was pared by 1 base and J by 4 bases, with 5 bases of the junction left unmatched. This CDR3 region has 16 residues. Germline CDR1 reads MGHRA; CDR2 reads YSYEKL. CDR3 sequence: CASSQGSGGAIETQYF. The CDR3 DNA reads as TGCGCCAGCAGCCAAGGTAGCGGGGGGGCCATAGAGACCCAGTACTTC.

The genes are TRBV28 and TRBJ1-4, with D hard to call. The CDR3 contains 14 residues. The V gene lost 6 bases and the J gene lost 10 bases, with 18 bases spanning the gap. CDR1 and CDR2 (germline): MDHEN, SYDVKM. This CDR3 reads CASSPGSPIGKLFF. The CDR3 nucleotides are TGTGCCAGCAGCCCCGGGTCCCCAATTGGAAAACTGTTTTTT.

This rearrangement joins TRBV7-8 to TRBJ2-3; no clear D gene. The CDR3 has 16 residues. Germline CDR1 SGHVS, CDR2 FQNEAQ. Trimming took 4 bases from V and 2 from J, leaving 16 bases between them. CDR3 in DNA: TGTGCCAGCAGCTCCCGGTCTAGTGTACTCACAGATACGCAGTATTTT. Translated: CASSSRSSVLTDTQYF.

The chain joins TRBV27 to TRBJ2-1, with 7 bases matching TRBD2. The ends lost 6 bases at V and 4 bases at J; junction bases unmatched: 12. CDR3 size: 16 residues. CDR1 is MNHEY, CDR2 SMNVEV, per germline (reference sequence). The CDR3 DNA reads as TGTGCCAGCAGGCCCCTTAGTAGCGGGCGATACAATGAGCAGTTCTTC. Translation gives CASRPLSSGRYNEQFF.

The V gene is TRBV5-1, the J gene TRBJ2-5, with D tentatively TRBD2 (6 bases). The CDR3 is 14 residues long. CDR1 SGHRS and CDR2 YFSETQ come from the germline V gene. The V gene lost 4 bases and the J gene lost 4 bases, with 14 bases spanning the gap. This CDR3 is CASSTTGGTETQYF. The CDR3 nucleotides are TGCGCCAGCAGCACAACCGGAGGGACAGAGACCCAGTACTTC.

V usage is TRBV13 and J usage is TRBJ2-6, with 10 bases identical to TRBD1. The CDR3 extends over 19 amino acids. The J segment lost 0 bases and the V segment lost 5 bases, leaving 10 bases of the junction unmatched. CDR1 and CDR2 from the germline V gene are PRHDT and FYEKMQ (reference sequence). DNA for the CDR3: TGTGCCAGCAGCCACCTAGGGACAGGGGACTTCTCTGGGGCCAACGTCCTGACTTTC. The encoded protein is CASSHLGTGDFSGANVLTF.

The gene calls are TRBV10-1 and TRBJ2-7, with 7 nucleotides matching TRBD2. This CDR3 comprises 14 residues. The V gene end was trimmed by 3 bases and the J gene end by 0 bases; junction bases not matched to a gene: 2. The germline CDR1 and CDR2 sequences are WNHNN and SYGVQD (reference sequence). CDR3 sequence reads: CASSEGRGSYEQYF. CDR3 bases: TGCGCCAGCAGTGAAGGGAGGGGCTCCTACGAGCAGTACTTC.

The chain combines TRBV2 with TRBJ1-2; unclear D gene. CDR1 SNHLY and CDR2 FYNNEI come from the germline V gene. The CDR3 runs to 15 residues. V was clipped by 8 bases and J by 4 bases, with 20 bases between them. CDR3 sequence: CASLAWQSVTYGYTF. CDR3 DNA: TGTGCCAGCCTAGCGTGGCAGTCCGTCACCTATGGCTACACCTTC.

The genes are TRBV5-6 and TRBJ1-1, with D perhaps TRBD1 (6 bases). Trimming removed 3 bases from V and 3 bases from J, with 15 bases in between. Germline V gene data show CDR1 as SGHDT and CDR2 as YYEEEE. The CDR3 runs 15 residues. CDR3: CASSSRAGVYTEAFF. CDR3 DNA sequence: TGTGCCAGCAGCTCCCGAGCAGGGGTTTACACTGAAGCTTTCTTT.

In this sample, this clone turned up a few times. This chain links TRBV5-1 with TRBJ2-3, with D possibly being TRBD2 (5 bases). The germline gives CDR1 SGHRS, CDR2 YFSETQ. Between the trimmed V and J ends, which lost 0 bases and 2 bases, there was a span of 19 bases. The CDR3 has 18 amino acids. This chain's CDR3 is CASSLAGFRTEDTDTQYF. CDR3 in DNA: TGCGCCAGCAGCTTGGCGGGGTTTCGGACGGAAGACACAGATACGCAGTATTTT.

There are a few counts of this clone. This chain joins TRBV4-1 and TRBJ1-3; D remains unclear. The CDR3 consists of 14 residues. With 0 bases removed from V and 7 bases from J, the gap between germline ends came to 10 bases. CDR1 and CDR2 (germline): MGHRA, YSYEKL. The CDR3 region has the DNA TGCGCCAGCAGCCAAGAAGGAACGAGGAACACCATATATTTT. Its protein product is CASSQEGTRNTIYF.

This chain connects TRBV5-4 to TRBJ1-2, with no clear D. The CDR3 sequence is 17 residues long. Germline loops: CDR1 SGHNT, CDR2 YYREEE (reference sequence). Deletions cut 4 bases from V and 1 base from J, with 20 bases between. The CDR3 is CASSRPLFYSFNYGYTF. CDR3 coding DNA: TGTGCCAGCAGCCGACCTCTATTCTACAGCTTTAACTATGGCTACACCTTC.

This rearrangement joins TRBV29-1 to TRBJ2-7; D perhaps matches TRBD2 (7 bases). Trimming removed 1 base at V and 2 bases at J, with 15 bases between. Germline V CDR1 and CDR2: SQVTM, ANQGSEA. The CDR3 has 15 residues. The CDR3 here is CSVEVSGTPAYEQYF. The CDR3 bases are TGCAGCGTTGAAGTGAGCGGGACACCTGCCTACGAGCAGTACTTC.

This chain links TRBV2 with TRBJ2-5; 7 nucleotides match TRBD1. V lost 7 bases to trimming and J lost 5 bases; unmatched junction nucleotides: 7. The CDR3 runs to 13 residues. Germline loops: CDR1 SNHLY, CDR2 FYNNEI. The CDR3 bases are TGTGCCAGCATGAGACAGGGCCTCGAGACCCAGTACTTC. This translates into CASMRQGLETQYF.

This clone showed up just once. The V call is TRBV7-2, the J call TRBJ2-7; TRBD2 agrees at 13 bases. Per the germline V gene, CDR1 is SGHTA and CDR2 is FQGNSA. V trimming: 5 bases; J trimming: 2 bases; junction bases outside the gene matches: 6. This CDR3 region has 16 residues. The CDR3 reads CASSRPGTSGAYEQYF. The CDR3, as DNA: TGTGCCAGCAGCCGACCTGGGACTAGCGGGGCCTACGAGCAGTACTTC.

The chain joins TRBV27 to TRBJ2-3; weak D call: TRBD1 (5 bases). This CDR3 region has 14 residues. Germline loops: CDR1 MNHEY, CDR2 SMNVEV (reference sequence). V was cut by 2 bases and J by 1 base, with 7 bases left in between. The CDR3 sequence: CASSLGRGTDTQYF. The CDR3 coding sequence is TGTGCCAGCAGTTTAGGCAGGGGCACAGATACGCAGTATTTT.